This T cell receptor (beta chain) was identified in a study of beta chain features in type 1 diabetes. Isolated RNA was reverse transcribed in full, so expressed TCRB transcripts were sequenced. Assay used: immunoSEQ multiplex PCR; TCRdb lists only in-frame clones, some missing. The sample lists under 300,000 clones, about 26% seen once, with around 4% in the top ten. The J segment lost 8 bases and the V segment lost 5 bases, leaving 12 bases of the junction unmatched. The CDR3 has 17 residues. The germline V gene has CDR1 SGHTA and CDR2 FQGNSA. Sequenced: central memory CD4+ T cells from blood. The chain combines TRBV7-2 with TRBJ2-2, with 12 bases fitting TRBD2. The receptor's source is a man aged 25 to 40 in good health. CDR3: CASSPFRTSGVMGELFF. The CDR3 DNA is TGTGCCAGCAGCCCCTTCCGGACTAGCGGGGTTATGGGGGAGCTGTTTTTT.